The 18 T cell receptor beta chains reported below all come from one sample, sequenced in a study of CD8 T cells in Susac syndrome. RNA totalling roughly 0.5 to 1 ug underwent reverse transcription with random hexamers. Each CDR3 protein gets one entry after TCRdb re-called the immunoSEQ multiplex PCR reads with MiXCR. This table has about 120,000 distinct CDR3 sequences, around 90% appearing once. Material: CD8+ T cells from PBMCs. All receptors come from a human donor in good health.

The CDR3 sequence: CASSQDRATASGNTIYF. The CDR3 DNA reads as TGCGCCAGCAGCCAAGATCGTGCCACAGCCTCTGGAAACACCATATATTTT. The chain employs TRBV4-3 and TRBJ1-3; no clear D. The ends were cut back, 0 bases at V and 0 bases at J, with 12 bases in the middle. This CDR3 spans 17 amino acids. The germline gives CDR1 LGHNA, CDR2 YSLEER.

This clonotype came up once. The chain employs TRBV4-3 and TRBJ1-1; TRBD1 aligns across 9 bases. This CDR3 comprises 15 residues. Germline CDR1 and CDR2: LGHNA and YSLEER. V trimming: 3 bases; J trimming: 1 base; junction bases outside the gene matches: 3. The CDR3 coding sequence is TGCGCCAGCAGCCAGACAGGGGGACGGAACACTGAAGCTTTCTTT. Its protein product is CASSQTGGRNTEAFF.

This chain connects TRBV5-5 to TRBJ1-1; no clear D. This CDR3 contains 13 residues. V lost 4 bases and J 3 bases, leaving 10 bases between the germline ends. The germline gives CDR1 SGHKS, CDR2 YYEKEE (reference sequence). In DNA form, the CDR3 reads TGTGCCAGCAGCCCCCCTGGCGACACTGAAGCTTTCTTT. Residues: CASSPPGDTEAFF. The complete variable domain, with remaining parts taken from reference TRBV5-5 and TRBJ1-1, reads DAGVTQSPTHLIKTRGQQVTLRCSPISGHKSVSWYQQVLGQGPQFIFQYYEKEERGRGNFPDRFSARQFPNYSSELNVNALLLGDSALYLCASSPPGDTEAFFGQGTRLTVV.

The V and J genes are TRBV18 and TRBJ2-7, with TRBD1 as a possible D gene (5 bases). The CDR3 consists of 12 residues. Per germline, CDR1 KGHSH and CDR2 LQKENI. The V end lost 3 bases, the J end lost 5 bases, and 8 bases lay between the germline ends. The CDR3 region is CASSPKGNEQYF. DNA for the CDR3: TGTGCCAGCTCACCGAAGGGGAACGAGCAGTACTTC.

The J gene is TRBJ1-3, the V gene TRBV2; D remains unclear. This CDR3 has 13 amino acids. V lost 8 bases and J lost 0, with 8 bases in between. The V gene's germline CDR1 is SNHLY and CDR2 FYNNEI. CDR3 residues: CASGGDSGNTIYF. The CDR3, as DNA: TGTGCCAGCGGCGGGGACTCTGGAAACACCATATATTTT.

This chain joins TRBV6-1 and TRBJ1-2; 9 bases match TRBD1. The CDR3 length is 19 residues. Trimming removed 1 base from V and 1 base from J; junction bases left unmatched: 13. Germline assignment: CDR1 MNHNS and CDR2 SASEGT. DNA of the CDR3: TGTGCCAGCAGTGAAGGAAACCGGGACAGGGCCAATATTAACTATGGCTACACCTTC. As protein: CASSEGNRDRANINYGYTF.

The gene calls are TRBV7-9 and TRBJ1-4; a possible D gene is TRBD1 (6 bases). Looked up from germline, CDR1 is SEHNR and CDR2 is FQNEAQ (reference sequence). The V end lost 2 bases, the J end lost 2 bases, and 12 bases lay between the germline ends. The CDR3 is 16 amino acids. CDR3: CASSLTAGQTNEKLFF. In DNA form, the CDR3 reads TGTGCCAGCAGCTTAACCGCTGGACAGACTAATGAAAAACTGTTTTTT. The whole variable domain, remainder taken from reference TRBV7-9 and TRBJ1-4, is DTGVSQNPRHKITKRGQNVTFRCDPISEHNRLYWYRQTLGQGPEFLTYFQNEAQLEKSRLLSDRFSAERPKGSFSTLEIQRTEQGDSAMYLCASSLTAGQTNEKLFFGSGTQLSVL.

The chain is built from TRBV12-3 or TRBV12-4 and TRBJ2-2; 12 nucleotides match TRBD2. The trim removed 7 bases at V and 8 bases at J, leaving 8 bases unmatched. This CDR3 has 15 residues. The DNA for the CDR3 is TGTGCCAGCACCCTCGGACTAGCGGGATCTGGGGAGCTGTTTTTT. This encodes CASTLGLAGSGELFF.

The chain uses TRBV9 and TRBJ2-1, with TRBD2 matching 11 bases. V was pared by 3 bases and J by 2 bases, with 7 bases of the junction left unmatched. This CDR3 is built from 17 residues. CDR1 is SGDLS and CDR2 is YYNGEE in the germline V gene. In nucleotides, the CDR3 is TGTGCCAGCAGCGCTTTAGCGGGAGGGGACCCCTACAATGAGCAGTTCTTC. Translating gives CASSALAGGDPYNEQFF. Full variable domain (missing parts from reference TRBV9 and TRBJ2-1): DSGVTQTPKHLITATGQRVTLRCSPRSGDLSVYWYQQSLDQGLQFLIQYYNGEERAKGNILERFSAQQFPDLHSELNLSSLELGDSALYFCASSALAGGDPYNEQFFGPGTRLTVL.

This clonotype appeared once. The rearrangement joins TRBV29-1 to TRBJ2-7; TRBD2 matches 9 bases. The CDR3 consists of 13 residues. Trimming at V came to 3 bases and at J to 2 bases, leaving 2 bases not matched to a gene. Germline values: CDR1 SQVTM, CDR2 ANQGSEA. The CDR3 nucleotides are TGCAGCGTTGACGGCGGGAGGGCCTACGAGCAGTACTTC. Its protein product is CSVDGGRAYEQYF.

This clonotype was counted once. V gene TRBV18 combines with J gene TRBJ2-5; D is unresolved. The CDR3 covers 15 residues. Germline lookup yields CDR1 KGHSH and CDR2 LQKENI. Trimming shortened V by 3 bases and J by 4 bases, and 15 bases separated the two germline ends. In DNA form, the CDR3 reads TGTGCCAGCTCACCCGAGGCCCGGCCTAGAGAGACCCAGTACTTC. Protein: CASSPEARPRETQYF.

The chain carries TRBV12-3 or TRBV12-4 and TRBJ1-6, with unresolved D. V was cut by 4 bases and J by 7 bases, with 8 bases left in between. The CDR3 totals 13 residues. CDR3 in DNA: TGTGCCAGCAGTTCCGGGCCGAATTCACCCCTCCACTTT. Translating it yields CASSSGPNSPLHF.

This chain joins TRBV29-1 and TRBJ2-3, with a possible D match to TRBD2 (6 bases). V lost 7 bases to trimming and J lost 0 bases, with 14 bases between them. Germline V lookup: CDR1 SQVTM, CDR2 ANQGSEA. CDR3 length: 14 residues. The CDR3 is CSGSKGTSTDTQYF. The CDR3 nucleotides are TGCAGCGGGAGTAAAGGGACTAGCACAGATACGCAGTATTTT.

The chain has TRBV5-8 and TRBJ2-5; TRBD2 matches at 7 bases. The CDR3 is made up of 17 amino acids. V lost 4 bases to trimming and J lost 7 bases; unmatched junction nucleotides: 19. Germline values: CDR1 SGHTS, CDR2 YDEGEE. The CDR3 bases are TGTGCCAGCAGCCCGGGGAACGGGGGGAACCCAGCAGGGACCCAGTACTTC. The encoded protein is CASSPGNGGNPAGTQYF.

The sample holds a few counts of this clonotype. The chain links TRBV6-1 to TRBJ1-1, with no clear D. The CDR3 is 13 residues long. Germline CDR1 is MNHNS and CDR2 is SASEGT. V shed 7 bases and J shed 0 bases, with 9 bases lying between them. The CDR3 protein is CASTVSMNTEAFF. CDR3 DNA sequence: TGTGCCAGCACGGTATCTATGAACACTGAAGCTTTCTTT.

In DNA form, the CDR3 reads TGTGCCAGCAGCTTAGCAGGAGGGGGGCCCTACGAGCAGTACTTC. Protein: CASSLAGGGPYEQYF. V usage is TRBV7-2 and J usage is TRBJ2-7; D may correspond to TRBD1 or TRBD2 (6 bases each). This CDR3 region has 15 residues. Trimming left V 0 bases short and J 2 bases short, with 11 bases between. Germline V gives CDR1 SGHTA, CDR2 FQGNSA.

The chain has TRBV6-6 and TRBJ2-3, with no clear D. Germline assignment: CDR1 MNHNY and CDR2 SVGAGI (reference sequence). This CDR3 has 11 residues. Trimming took 0 bases from V and 6 from J, leaving 1 base between them. Here the CDR3 DNA reads TGTGCCAGCAGTTACTCGGATACGCAGTATTTT. This translates into CASSYSDTQYF.

The V gene is TRBV29-1, the J gene TRBJ2-1, with a possible D match to TRBD1 (5 bases). There are 11 residues in the CDR3. Germline V gene data show CDR1 as SQVTM and CDR2 as ANQGSEA. The V end was cut by 7 bases, the J end by 5 bases, with 9 bases between. The CDR3 DNA reads TGCAGCGCTGGACACAACAATGAGCAGTTCTTC. Residues: CSAGHNNEQFF.